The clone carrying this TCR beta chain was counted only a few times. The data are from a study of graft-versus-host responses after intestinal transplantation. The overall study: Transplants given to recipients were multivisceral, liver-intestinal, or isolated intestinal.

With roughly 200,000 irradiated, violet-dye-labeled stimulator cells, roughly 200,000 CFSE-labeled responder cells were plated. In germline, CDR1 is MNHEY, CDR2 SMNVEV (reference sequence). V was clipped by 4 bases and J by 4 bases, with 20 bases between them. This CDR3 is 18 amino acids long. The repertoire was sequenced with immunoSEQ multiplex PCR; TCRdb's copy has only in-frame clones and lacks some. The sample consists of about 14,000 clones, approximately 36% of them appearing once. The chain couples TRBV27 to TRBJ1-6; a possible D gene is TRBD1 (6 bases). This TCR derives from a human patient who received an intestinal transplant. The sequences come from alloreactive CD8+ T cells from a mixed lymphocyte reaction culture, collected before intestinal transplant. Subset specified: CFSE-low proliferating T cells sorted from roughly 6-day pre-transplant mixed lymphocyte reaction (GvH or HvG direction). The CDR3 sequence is CASSSGIGKGEYNSPLHF. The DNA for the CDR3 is TGTGCCAGCAGTTCGGGGATCGGTAAGGGGGAGTATAATTCACCCCTCCACTTT.